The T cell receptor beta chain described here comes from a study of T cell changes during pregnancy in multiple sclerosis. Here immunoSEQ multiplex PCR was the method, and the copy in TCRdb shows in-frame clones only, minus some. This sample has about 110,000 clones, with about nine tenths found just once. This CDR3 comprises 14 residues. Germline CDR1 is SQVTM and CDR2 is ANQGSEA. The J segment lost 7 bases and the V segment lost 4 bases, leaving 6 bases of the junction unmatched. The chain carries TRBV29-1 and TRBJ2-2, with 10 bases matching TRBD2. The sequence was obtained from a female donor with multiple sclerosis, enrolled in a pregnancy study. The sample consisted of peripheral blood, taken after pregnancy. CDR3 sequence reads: CSVALAGSGGELFF. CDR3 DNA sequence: TGCAGCGTTGCACTAGCGGGATCCGGCGGGGAGCTGTTTTTT.